One sample yielded the 29 T cell receptor beta chains listed below, sequenced in a study of OX40 agonist ivuxolimab in advanced cancers. Assay used: immunoSEQ multiplex PCR; TCRdb lists only in-frame clones, some missing. The sample lists about 69,000 clones; roughly 87% were seen once. The sequences come from CD4+ or CD8+ T cells sorted from blood, collected in a trial of the OX40 agonist ivuxolimab. The receptors were sampled from an adult with an advanced solid tumor such as melanoma, head and neck, liver or kidney cancer.

CDR3 region: CAISESSPGGGSAQNEQFF. DNA of the CDR3: TGTGCCATCAGTGAGTCCTCCCCCGGGGGCGGGTCCGCGCAGAATGAGCAGTTCTTC. This chain links TRBV10-3 with TRBJ2-1, with D possibly being TRBD1 or TRBD2 (6 bases each). The length of the CDR3 is 19 residues. V lost 0 bases and J lost 7, with 25 bases in between. Germline values: CDR1 ENHRY, CDR2 SYGVKD.

J is TRBJ2-7 and V is TRBV6-1; D call uncertain. V was shortened by 6 bases and J by 3 bases, with 15 bases between the two germline ends. The CDR3 loop spans 14 amino acids. Per the germline V gene, CDR1 is MNHNS and CDR2 is SASEGT. The CDR3 loop reads CASRGGPPSYEQYF. Here the CDR3 DNA reads TGTGCCAGCAGGGGCGGTCCACCCAGCTACGAGCAGTACTTC.

The gene calls are TRBV19 and TRBJ1-6; D not certain. This CDR3 spans 15 amino acids. Trimming pared 6 bases from V and 7 bases from J, leaving 16 bases between. CDR1 is LNHDA, CDR2 SQIVND, per germline (reference sequence). As DNA, the CDR3 is TGTGCCAGTAGACCCGAGGCAAGGCAAAATTCACCCCTCCACTTT. This sequence encodes CASRPEARQNSPLHF.

The chain links TRBV5-4 to TRBJ1-2; D call uncertain. There are 14 residues in the CDR3. Germline CDR1 is SGHNT and CDR2 is YYREEE (reference sequence). Trimming stripped 1 base from V and 6 bases from J, with 13 bases between. The CDR3 coding sequence is TGTGCCAGCAGCTTGAAGTCTGGGAGAAATGGCTACACCTTC. This codes for CASSLKSGRNGYTF. The full variable domain, in which reference TRBV5-4 and TRBJ1-2 provide the parts outside the CDR3, is ETGVTQSPTHLIKTRGQQVTLRCSSQSGHNTVSWYQQALGQGPQFIFQYYREEENGRGNFPPRFSGLQFPNYSSELNVNALELDDSALYLCASSLKSGRNGYTFGSGTRLTVV.

The sample holds many counts of this clone. The V gene is TRBV6-5, the J gene TRBJ2-1; D is ambiguous. The CDR3 is made up of 12 amino acids. Germline-derived CDR1 and CDR2 are MNHEY and SVGAGI. Trimming left V 4 bases short and J 6 bases short, with 7 bases between. The CDR3: CASSFNSNEQFF. CDR3 coding DNA: TGTGCCAGCAGTTTTAATAGCAATGAGCAGTTCTTC.

The chain employs TRBV28 and TRBJ2-6, with TRBD2 matching over 7 bases. V gave up 6 bases and J gave up 1 base; unmatched junction bases: 3. The CDR3 is 15 amino acids. CDR1 MDHEN and CDR2 SYDVKM come from the germline V gene. CDR3 protein: CASSRGGSGANVLTF. In DNA, the CDR3 is TGTGCCAGCAGCCGCGGGGGTTCTGGGGCCAACGTCCTGACTTTC.

This clone has only one observation. The chain is built from TRBV27 and TRBJ2-2; possibly TRBD1 for D (5 bases). The ends were cut back, 8 bases at V and 4 bases at J, with 17 bases in the middle. Germline CDR1 is MNHEY and CDR2 is SMNVEV (reference sequence). CDR3 size: 15 residues. CDR3 nucleotides: TGTGCCAGCTTTTCTGGAACAGGATTCACCGGGGAGCTGTTTTTT. Its translation is CASFSGTGFTGELFF.

This clone was observed once. The chain combines TRBV7-2 with TRBJ1-1; a weak D match, TRBD1 (5 bases). Germline V gives CDR1 SGHTA, CDR2 FQGNSA. V was pared by 4 bases and J by 4 bases, with 13 bases between. This CDR3 contains 14 residues. CDR3 DNA: TGTGCCAGCAGCTCCCCGGGGCTGGGCACTGAAGCTTTCTTT. This codes for CASSSPGLGTEAFF.

The chain joins TRBV4-3 to TRBJ2-1; D is perhaps TRBD1 or TRBD2 (5 bases each). Germline CDR1 is LGHNA and CDR2 is YSLEER. CDR3 size: 18 residues. V lost 3 bases, J lost 9 bases, and 27 bases lay in between. The CDR3 spells CASSQSIRTGPKLGEQFF. The CDR3 nucleotides read TGCGCCAGCAGCCAGTCTATCAGAACGGGGCCTAAGCTCGGTGAGCAGTTCTTC.

Written as DNA, the CDR3 is TGTGCCAGCAGTGCCTGGGGCCCCTACGAGCAGTACTTC. This codes for CASSAWGPYEQYF. The rearrangement joins TRBV6-4 to TRBJ2-7; possible D gene TRBD1, 5 bases. This CDR3 spans 13 amino acids. Germline V lookup: CDR1 MRHNA, CDR2 SNTAGT. With 4 bases removed from V and 2 bases from J, the gap between germline ends came to 9 bases.

The chain employs TRBV6-6 and TRBJ1-2; 7 bases map to TRBD1. Germline V gene data show CDR1 as MNHNY and CDR2 as SVGAGI (reference sequence). Losses at the gene ends were 2 bases for V and 3 bases for J; bases not matched to a gene: 3. The CDR3 spans 14 residues. The CDR3 sequence: CASSYGDRDYGYTF. In DNA, the CDR3 is TGTGCCAGCAGTTACGGGGACAGAGACTATGGCTACACCTTC.

This clone was counted a few times. The chain uses TRBV7-2 and TRBJ2-5; 8 bases fit TRBD2. Per germline, CDR1 SGHTA and CDR2 FQGNSA. The junction had 6 bases not matched to a gene; V was cut back by 1 base and J by 5 bases. The CDR3 spans 15 residues. The CDR3 sequence is CASSLVAGGRETQYF. CDR3 bases: TGTGCCAGCAGCTTAGTGGCGGGGGGAAGGGAGACCCAGTACTTC. The variable domain in full, completed from reference TRBV7-2 and TRBJ2-5, reads GAGVSQSPSNKVTEKGKDVELRCDPISGHTALYWYRQSLGQGLEFLIYFQGNSAPDKSGLPSDRFSAERTGGSVSTLTIQRTQQEDSAVYLCASSLVAGGRETQYFGPGTRLLVL.

This chain uses TRBV9 with TRBJ1-5; no clear D gene. Between the trimmed V and J ends, which lost 7 bases and 2 bases, there was a span of 10 bases. The CDR3 extends over 13 amino acids. Per germline, CDR1 SGDLS and CDR2 YYNGEE. This chain's CDR3 is CASGSVGNQPQHF. The CDR3, as DNA: TGTGCCAGCGGCTCTGTGGGCAATCAGCCCCAGCATTTT.

The DNA for the CDR3 is TGTGCCAGCAGCTTATTACGGGCCGCGAACACCGGGGAGCTGTTTTTT. Translating gives CASSLLRAANTGELFF. The rearrangement links TRBV7-6 to TRBJ2-2, with D hard to call. The V gene's germline CDR1 is SGHVS and CDR2 FNYEAQ. The CDR3 is made up of 16 amino acids. The V gene lost 2 bases and the J gene lost 0 bases, with 10 bases spanning the gap.

The V and J genes are TRBV11-2 and TRBJ2-1; D ambiguous. Germline assignment: CDR1 SGHAT and CDR2 FQNNGV. This CDR3 has 13 residues. The V end lost 1 base, the J end lost 2 bases, and 3 bases lay between the germline ends. In nucleotides, the CDR3 is TGTGCCAGCAGCTTAGGGGCCTACAATGAGCAGTTCTTC. Encoded protein: CASSLGAYNEQFF.

This clone was observed a single time. The CDR3 DNA reads TGTGCCTGCCTGGGGGGTACCGAGACCCAGTACTTC. This translates into CACLGGTETQYF. The chain links TRBV30 to TRBJ2-5, with TRBD2 as a possible D gene (6 bases). The length of the CDR3 is 12 residues. The ends were cut back, 6 bases at V and 5 bases at J, with 13 bases in the middle. Germline V CDR1 and CDR2: GTSNPN, SVGIG (reference sequence).

The genes are TRBV12-5 and TRBJ1-5; D is perhaps TRBD1 (5 bases). V lost 4 bases to trimming and J lost 7 bases, with 14 bases between them. CDR1 and CDR2 (germline): LGHNT, FRNRAP. CDR3 size: 14 residues. CDR3 in DNA: TGTGCTAGTGGTTCCGGGGACGCCGGGCAGCCCCAGCATTTT. Its translation: CASGSGDAGQPQHF.

The chain is built from TRBV29-1 and TRBJ1-3; D might be TRBD1 (6 bases). The V end lost 7 bases, the J end lost 0 bases, and 19 bases lay between the germline ends. The length of the CDR3 is 16 residues. The V gene's germline CDR1 is SQVTM and CDR2 ANQGSEA. The CDR3 is CSATGQLSLSGNTIYF. The CDR3 nucleotides are TGCAGCGCCACCGGACAGCTCTCCCTCTCTGGAAACACCATATATTTT.

The chain is built from TRBV7-3 and TRBJ2-5; weak D call: TRBD2 (6 bases). The CDR3 runs to 17 residues. Germline V gene lookup returns CDR1 SGHTA and CDR2 FQGTGA. Trimming pared 7 bases from V and 3 bases from J, leaving 24 bases between. The CDR3 DNA is TGTGCCAGCAACCCTGAGGAGAGGACTAAGAAAAAAGAGACCCAGTACTTC. Translation gives CASNPEERTKKKETQYF.

The chain is built from TRBV7-9 and TRBJ1-2; TRBD1 is a possible D gene (6 bases). From germline, CDR1 is SEHNR and CDR2 FQNEAQ (reference sequence). Trimming removed 6 bases at V and 6 bases at J, with 17 bases between. The CDR3 covers 14 residues. CDR3 in DNA: TGTGCCAGCAGAAAACAGGGAGTTTCGGATGGCTACACCTTC. Amino acids: CASRKQGVSDGYTF.

V and J are TRBV28 and TRBJ2-2; the match to TRBD2 covers 10 bases. CDR1 MDHEN and CDR2 SYDVKM come from the germline V gene. Losses at the gene ends were 8 bases for V and 1 base for J; bases not matched to a gene: 1. This CDR3 region has 14 residues. The CDR3 loop reads CASVAGGNTGELFF. The CDR3 nucleotides are TGTGCCAGCGTAGCGGGAGGGAACACCGGGGAGCTGTTTTTT.

The chain carries TRBV6-1 and TRBJ2-1, with 8 nucleotides matching TRBD2. The ends lost 0 bases at V and 4 bases at J; junction bases unmatched: 2. The CDR3 is 15 amino acids. CDR1 and CDR2 from the germline V gene are MNHNS and SASEGT. The CDR3 is CASSEAGTSYNEQFF. As DNA, the CDR3 is TGTGCCAGCAGTGAAGCGGGGACTAGTTACAATGAGCAGTTCTTC.

This clone was detected only a few times. The V gene is TRBV14, the J gene TRBJ2-7, with 7 bases lining up with TRBD1. This CDR3 has 15 residues. The germline gives CDR1 SGHDN, CDR2 FVKESK. Losses at the gene ends were 4 bases for V and 0 bases for J; bases not matched to a gene: 6. The CDR3 bases are TGTGCCAGCAGCCTCCGGGACAGCTCCTCCTACGAGCAGTACTTC. As protein: CASSLRDSSSYEQYF.

The chain combines TRBV6-1 with TRBJ2-7; D not certain. CDR1 MNHNS and CDR2 SASEGT come from the germline V gene. V lost 7 bases and J lost 3, with 10 bases in between. This CDR3 contains 12 residues. The CDR3 spells CASTSGDYEQYF. The CDR3 DNA reads as TGTGCCAGCACGTCAGGTGACTACGAGCAGTACTTC.

The chain carries TRBV11-2 and TRBJ2-1, with 10 bases that match TRBD2. Looked up from germline, CDR1 is SGHAT and CDR2 is FQNNGV. The V gene end was trimmed by 3 bases and the J gene end by 5 bases; junction bases not matched to a gene: 4. This CDR3 has 15 amino acids. The CDR3 spells CASSFERGGHNEQFF. Written as DNA, the CDR3 is TGTGCCAGCAGCTTCGAGCGGGGGGGCCACAATGAGCAGTTCTTC.

The J gene is TRBJ2-6, the V gene TRBV30; no definite D call. This CDR3 region has 14 residues. Germline lookup yields CDR1 GTSNPN and CDR2 SVGIG (reference sequence). Trimming took off 8 bases at V and 0 bases at J, with 11 bases between the two ends. The CDR3 bases are TGTGCCCAGGAATGGGGCTCTGGGGCCAACGTCCTGACTTTC. This translates into CAQEWGSGANVLTF.

This clone was detected only once. The V gene is TRBV7-3, the J gene TRBJ2-3; D perhaps matches TRBD1 (5 bases). This CDR3 has 14 residues. The V end lost 3 bases, the J end lost 4 bases, and 11 bases lay between the germline ends. CDR1 and CDR2 (germline): SGHTA, FQGTGA. CDR3 amino acids: CASSLDIGADTQYF. The CDR3 DNA is TGTGCCAGCAGCTTGGACATAGGGGCAGATACGCAGTATTTT.

The table lists this clone with a few counts. The chain combines TRBV4-1 with TRBJ1-6; D ambiguous. Germline V lookup: CDR1 MGHRA, CDR2 YSYEKL. Trimming stripped 0 bases from V and 8 bases from J, with 11 bases between. The CDR3 contains 15 residues. The CDR3 reads CASSQDGVYDSPLHF. The CDR3 DNA reads TGCGCCAGCAGCCAAGATGGTGTTTATGATTCACCCCTCCACTTT.

DNA for the CDR3: TGTGCCAGCAGTGCTACAGGGGCTGGAAACACCATATATTTT. Translated, it gives CASSATGAGNTIYF. The chain employs TRBV28 and TRBJ1-3, with 7 bases fitting TRBD1. The V segment lost 5 bases and the J segment 2 bases; nucleotides outside the gene matches: 3. Germline values: CDR1 MDHEN, CDR2 SYDVKM. The CDR3 runs to 14 residues.